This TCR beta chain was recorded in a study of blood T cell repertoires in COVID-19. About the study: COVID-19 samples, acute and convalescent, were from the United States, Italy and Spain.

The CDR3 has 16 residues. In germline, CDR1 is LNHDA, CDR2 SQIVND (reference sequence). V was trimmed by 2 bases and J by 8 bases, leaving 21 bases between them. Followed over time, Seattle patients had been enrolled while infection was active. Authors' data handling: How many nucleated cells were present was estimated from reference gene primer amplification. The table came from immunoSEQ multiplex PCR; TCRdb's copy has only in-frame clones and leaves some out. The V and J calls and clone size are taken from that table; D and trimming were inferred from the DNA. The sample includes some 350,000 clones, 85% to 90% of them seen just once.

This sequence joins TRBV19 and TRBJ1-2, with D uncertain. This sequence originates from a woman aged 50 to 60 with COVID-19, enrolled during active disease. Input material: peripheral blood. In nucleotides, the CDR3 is TGTGCCAGTAGTATACGTCCCTACAGTCAAAGATGGGGCTACACCTTC. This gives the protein CASSIRPYSQRWGYTF.